These T cell receptor beta chains were read from a single sample in a study of graft-versus-host responses after intestinal transplantation. These receptors have no known antigen. The table came from immunoSEQ multiplex PCR; TCRdb's copy has only in-frame clones and leaves some out. The top ten hold about 0.07% of the sample, which has 85,000 to 100,000 clones, 85% to 95% seen once. The sample here was unstimulated CD8+ T cells sorted from spleen or lymph node cells, taken before transplant. All receptors come from a human donor who was the organ donor for an intestinal transplant. The conserved cysteine and the conserved F or W are not part of the CDR3 here. Only some rows state a clone size, as once, few, many or a class for expanded clones.

NA | TRBV6-5 | ASSQYSTDTQY
NA | TRBV5-6 | ASSLGEHYGYT
NA | TRBV27 | ASSLSADSYYEQY
NA | TRBV6-6 | ASSYSVEAF
NA | TRBV7-3 | ASSPDGDRALDNSGANVLT
NA | TRBV28 | ASSLAGVNTEAF
NA | TRBV9 | ASSVGTSGGNNEQF
once | TRBV27 | ASSLWGGGGANVLT
NA | TRBV4-1 | ASSRGRGINYEQY
NA | TRBV13 | ASSSFPRTEANHEQY
NA | TRBV4-1 | ASRGGKETQY
NA | TRBV6-5 | ASSWGATNEKLF
NA | TRBV9 | ASSVWGGESDTQY
NA | TRBV4-2 | ASSPVREGTEAF
NA | TRBV27 | ASSLGLAGVNEQY
NA | TRBV30 | AWSGDSSYEQY
NA | TRBV11-3 | ASSGHWDRGNSPLH
NA | TRBV5-6 | ASSPFPGQVPTNEQF
NA | TRBV2 | ASSEGRGFTDTQY
NA | TRBV5-5 | ASRRRQGYLGRNEQF
once | TRBV9 | ASSVAGVENNEQF
NA | TRBV6-1 | ASMGAVVNTEAF
once | TRBV11-1 | ASSLQGVDSSYNSPLH
NA | TRBV13 | ASSLLLAGYNEQF
NA | TRBV5-6 | ASSPGVQDEAF
NA | TRBV13 | ASSLRQGGEKLF
NA | TRBV25-1 | ASSELAGGAQKTDTQY
NA | TRBV6-1 | ASSDVVAGGTDTQY
NA | TRBV12-5 | ASGLSVRDRDEKLF
NA | TRBV7-6 | ASSLGQGASSREQY
NA | TRBV28 | ASSTTVYEQY
NA | TRBV19 | ASSELTGDVAEAF
NA | TRBV10-2 | ASLDPAGANTEAF
once | TRBV9 | ASSVSGRAREQY
NA | TRBV7-9 | ASSFIRSGPLTSTDTQY
NA | TRBV15 | ATSRDDSSPYEQY
once | TRBV19 | APAMLAGPRGYNEQF
NA | TRBV6-5 | ASSYSGLLMNTEAF
few | TRBV5-6 | ASSSGTTNYGYT
NA | TRBV5-1 | ASSHTLPRDRAGNEQF
NA | TRBV28 | ASSYLSTDTQY
NA | TRBV7-9 | ASSQTRVLVEAF
NA | TRBV7-6 | ASSPGGPHTEAF
NA | TRBV7-3 | ASSLTSGQGVNEQF
NA | TRBV30 | ALGQGFTLGEQY
NA | TRBV5-5 | ASSPGTSPQPYNEQF
NA | TRBV4-1 | ASSQVYSLALSNTGELF
NA | TRBV5-6 | ASSSWEGQGALEYGYT
NA | TRBV11-2 | ASSLFPQESSGNTIY
NA | TRBV10-1 | ASSASGGLSDTQY
NA | TRBV30 | AWSVEEAF
NA | TRBV7-6 | AGGQGLLSGANVLT
NA | TRBV5-1 | ASSLGDGGNYGYT
NA | TRBV6-5 | ASSSLAGATYNEQF
NA | TRBV2 | ASRIAELTDTQY